This T cell receptor (beta chain) emerged from a study of blood T cell repertoires in COVID-19. Clones were read by immunoSEQ multiplex PCR, and TCRdb kept only the in-frame ones, dropping some. The data show roughly 120,000 clones, 90% seen once. The CDR3 extends over 16 amino acids. V was cut by 5 bases and J by 0 bases, with 13 bases left in between. Germline V gene lookup returns CDR1 MNHEY and CDR2 SMNVEV (reference sequence). The sample comprised peripheral blood. The TCR was taken from a man aged 60-69 years with COVID-19, enrolled during active disease. The J gene is TRBJ2-2, the V gene TRBV27, with TRBD2 as a possible D gene (7 bases). The CDR3 protein is CASSPRGLPNTGELFF. The CDR3 coding sequence is TGTGCCAGCAGTCCCAGGGGACTACCGAACACCGGGGAGCTGTTTTTT.